A selection of T cell receptor beta chains follows, all from one sample in a study of cytomegalovirus exposure and HLA in healthy donors. Only in-frame clones appear in the TCRdb table, and some are missing; sequencing was by immunoSEQ multiplex PCR. Of about 110,000 clones detected, approximately 90% appear once; the ten largest clones hold around 1.4%. The sequenced sample was PBMCs. The receptor source for this set is a young woman in good health and CMV-seropositive. The CDR3 runs from the conserved cysteine through the conserved F or W. Each record gives: J gene, V gene, clone size, D gene, CDR3 DNA, CDR3 protein. D genes are given only for firm matches. Some rows mark clone size as missing; the rest say once, few, many or name a class of expanded clone.

TRBJ2-3 | TRBV25-1 | . | . | TGTGCCAGCGCTAGTTTTAATACGCAGTATTTT | CASASFNTQYF
TRBJ2-2 | TRBV6-6 | few | TRBD1 | TGTGCCACCCTCTCTAAAGACAGGGGGGGCACCGGGGAGCTGTTTTTT | CATLSKDRGGTGELFF
TRBJ1-1 | TRBV10-3 | . | . | TGTGCCATCGGTAGGGGCGGGGACACTGAAGCTTTCTTT | CAIGRGGDTEAFF
TRBJ2-3 | TRBV30 | . | TRBD2 | TGTGCCTGGACCCTCGGACTAGCGGGAGGATCAGATACGCAGTATTTT | CAWTLGLAGGSDTQYF
TRBJ2-5 | TRBV7-2 | . | TRBD2 | TGTGCCAGCAGCTCTGGGACTAGCGGGAGGGGAGAGACCCAGTACTTC | CASSSGTSGRGETQYF
TRBJ2-3 | TRBV25-1 | . | . | TGTGCCAGCAGTGAAGCGGGGAACACAGATACGCAGTATTTT | CASSEAGNTDTQYF
TRBJ2-3 | TRBV30 | . | TRBD2 | TGTGCCTGGACCGCGGGGGGTCAAGGTAGGGCAGATACGCAGTATTTT | CAWTAGGQGRADTQYF
TRBJ2-2 | TRBV5-6 | . | TRBD2 | TGTGCCAGCAGCTTTGTGACTAGCGGGTTAGGTGGCGGGGAGCTGTTTTTT | CASSFVTSGLGGGELFF
TRBJ1-6 | TRBV5-4 | . | . | TGTGCCAGCAGCTTGGTAACCAGGACACTGAATAATTCACCCCTCCACTTT | CASSLVTRTLNNSPLHF
TRBJ2-1 | TRBV27 | . | . | TGTGCCAGCAGTTTCGGACTGTCCTCCTACAATGAGCAGTTCTTC | CASSFGLSSYNEQFF
TRBJ2-1 | TRBV14 | . | TRBD2 | TGTGCCAGCAGCCAATCGGGGGGGCCCGGGAATGAGCAGTTCTTC | CASSQSGGPGNEQFF
TRBJ2-3 | TRBV11-1 | . | TRBD1 | TGTGCCAGCAGCCCGAATGACAGGGGCACAGATACGCAGTATTTT | CASSPNDRGTDTQYF
TRBJ2-5 | TRBV9 | once | TRBD2 | TGTGCCAGCAGCCCTTCTCACCGACTAGCGCTTCAAGAGACCCAGTACTTC | CASSPSHRLALQETQYF
TRBJ2-3 | TRBV7-6 | once | . | TGTGCCAGCAGCTCCGGAGCCACAGATACGCAGTATTTT | CASSSGATDTQYF
TRBJ2-4 | TRBV6-1 | . | . | TGTGCCAGCAGTGATAGACAGTCCAAAAACATTCAGTACTTC | CASSDRQSKNIQYF
TRBJ2-3 | TRBV6-5 | . | TRBD2 | TGTGCCAGCAGTTACGGCGGGGGTAGCACAGATACGCAGTATTTT | CASSYGGGSTDTQYF
TRBJ2-5 | TRBV2 | . | . | TGTGCCAGCAACTACAGGAGCCAAGAGACCCAGTACTTC | CASNYRSQETQYF
TRBJ2-3 | TRBV23-1 | . | . | TGCGCCAGCAGTCCGCCGGCTGAGGGAGTGATCACAGATACGCAGTATTTT | CASSPPAEGVITDTQYF
TRBJ2-6 | TRBV28 | . | . | TGTGCCAGCAGCCGCGGGAACTCTGGGGCCAACGTCCTGACTTTC | CASSRGNSGANVLTF
TRBJ2-5 | TRBV29-1 | . | TRBD2 | TGCAGCGTTCCGACTAGCGGGAGGGGCGAGACCCAGTACTTC | CSVPTSGRGETQYF
TRBJ2-3 | TRBV4-1 | . | TRBD2 | TGCGCCAGCAGTATCTTAGCGGGGGAAACAGATACGCAGTATTTT | CASSILAGETDTQYF
TRBJ2-7 | TRBV11-1 | . | . | TGTGCCAGCAGTCGTACAGGGACCAACGTACACTACGAGCAGTACTTC | CASSRTGTNVHYEQYF
TRBJ2-1 | TRBV4-1 | many | TRBD2 | TGCGCCAGCAGACATGGACTAGCGGGGGACAATGAGCAGTTCTTC | CASRHGLAGDNEQFF
TRBJ1-2 | TRBV7-6 | . | TRBD1 | TGTGCCAGCAGCTTAGACGGGACAGGGAACTATGGCTACACCTTC | CASSLDGTGNYGYTF
TRBJ1-6 | TRBV7-8 | . | . | TGTGCCAGCAGCTTGGGAGGGTCGACCCTCCACTTT | CASSLGGSTLHF
TRBJ2-1 | TRBV11-2 | . | . | TGTGCCAGCAGCTTAGGGGCTAGCCCTGACAATGAGCAGTTCTTC | CASSLGASPDNEQFF
TRBJ2-7 | TRBV5-6 | . | TRBD2 | TGTGCCAGCAGCTCCGGGACTACGACCTACGAGCAGTACTTC | CASSSGTTTYEQYF
TRBJ1-2 | TRBV5-1 | . | TRBD1 | TGCGCCAGCAGCTCCAGGACAGGAGCGGTGTCTTCAAACTATGGCTACACCTTC | CASSSRTGAVSSNYGYTF
TRBJ1-1 | TRBV25-1 | . | . | TGTGCCAGCAGTGAAATTGGTTGGGGGGACACTGAAGCTTTCTTT | CASSEIGWGDTEAFF
TRBJ1-1 | TRBV18 | . | . | TGTGCCAGCTCACCACCGAGGGGCGGGGAAACTGAAGCTTTCTTT | CASSPPRGGETEAFF
TRBJ2-3 | TRBV7-2 | few | TRBD2 | TGTGCCAGCAGCGTTAGCGGGAATCGGGCAGATACGCAGTATTTT | CASSVSGNRADTQYF